Shown below are 25 T cell receptor beta chains from a single sample sequenced in a study of tumor T cells in aggressive B-cell lymphoma. This table comes from immunoSEQ multiplex PCR, and its TCRdb copy is limited to in-frame clones, with some not included. The sample has 8,500 to 14,000 clones, 89% seen once. The sequencing input was tumor tissue. These receptors all stem from an adult with diffuse large B cell lymphoma.

In its sample, this clone was seen once. This rearrangement joins TRBV19 to TRBJ1-5, with 11 bases identical to TRBD1. After removal of 5 bases from V and 2 bases from J, the junction contained 14 bases not matched to a gene. The CDR3 runs 19 residues. In germline, CDR1 is LNHDA, CDR2 SQIVND (reference sequence). The CDR3 nucleotides read TGTGCCAGTAGTGGCCGGGACAGGGGGGCCCAACAGGGCAATCAGCCCCAGCATTTT. Encoded protein: CASSGRDRGAQQGNQPQHF.

This chain uses TRBV19 with TRBJ1-6; no firm D call. Germline loops: CDR1 LNHDA, CDR2 SQIVND (reference sequence). V was trimmed by 5 bases and J by 7 bases, leaving 9 bases between them. The CDR3 is 13 residues long. CDR3 residues: CASSPTGNSPLHF. Written as DNA, the CDR3 is TGTGCCAGTAGTCCGACCGGGAATTCACCCCTCCACTTT.

V usage is TRBV6-5 and J usage is TRBJ2-3; 7 bases are shared with TRBD2. Germline-derived CDR1 and CDR2 are MNHEY and SVGAGI. The V gene end was trimmed by 0 bases and the J gene end by 13 bases; junction bases not matched to a gene: 7. The CDR3 loop spans 13 amino acids. Here the CDR3 reads CASSYSWAGVEYF. CDR3 nucleotide sequence: TGTGCCAGCAGTTACTCTTGGGCGGGAGTGGAGTATTTT.

Comments on this clone: The sample carries other DNA sequences with the same CDR3. The chain employs TRBV18 and TRBJ2-7; 7 bases are shared with TRBD2. Trimming cost V 5 bases and J 6 bases; bases outside gene matches: 16. Germline CDR1 KGHSH, CDR2 LQKENI. The CDR3 spans 16 residues. CDR3: CASSASSGPWEGEQYF. CDR3 coding DNA: TGTGCCAGCTCAGCCTCATCCGGGCCTTGGGAGGGCGAGCAGTACTTC.

The rearrangement links TRBV2 to TRBJ2-1; 8 nucleotides line up with TRBD2. The CDR3 length is 13 residues. J lost 6 bases, V lost 7 bases, and 5 bases had no gene match. Germline V gene lookup returns CDR1 SNHLY and CDR2 FYNNEI. In DNA, the CDR3 is TGTGCCAGCAAGGGACTAGGCTTCAATGAGCAGTTCTTC. Its protein product is CASKGLGFNEQFF.

This chain joins TRBV16 and TRBJ2-3; the D gene is possibly TRBD2 (6 bases). Looked up from germline, CDR1 is KGHSY and CDR2 is FQNENV. CDR3 length equals 16 residues. V was pared by 0 bases and J by 7 bases, with 17 bases between. Here the CDR3 reads CASSQSTRLVRNTQYF. The DNA for the CDR3 is TGTGCCAGCAGCCAATCGACGAGACTAGTAAGAAATACGCAGTATTTT.

The gene calls are TRBV29-1 and TRBJ2-2; D may be TRBD2 (6 bases). The CDR3 loop spans 15 amino acids. The V and J ends lost 4 bases and 7 bases respectively, with 19 bases between them. Germline V gene data show CDR1 as SQVTM and CDR2 as ANQGSEA. CDR3 bases: TGCAGCGTTGTGGGACGCGGGGTGGAAAACGGGGAGCTGTTTTTT. It encodes CSVVGRGVENGELFF.

The chain uses TRBV27 and TRBJ2-5, with 12 positions matching TRBD2. Germline V gene lookup returns CDR1 MNHEY and CDR2 SMNVEV (reference sequence). The CDR3 covers 16 residues. With V trimmed by 2 bases and J by 4 bases, 5 bases remained unmatched. CDR3 loop: CASSLRLAGGRETQYF. The CDR3 DNA is TGTGCCAGCAGTTTACGCCTAGCGGGAGGGAGAGAGACCCAGTACTTC.

This CDR3 is CSVENRDSGSYEQYF. DNA of the CDR3: TGCAGCGTTGAGAATAGGGATAGCGGCTCCTACGAGCAGTACTTC. V usage is TRBV29-1 and J usage is TRBJ2-7, with a possible D match to TRBD2 (6 bases). Germline-derived CDR1 and CDR2 are SQVTM and ANQGSEA. Trimming took 3 bases from V and 0 from J, leaving 15 bases between them. This CDR3 comprises 15 residues.

CDR3: CASTLTGWVTDTQYF. The DNA of the CDR3 is TGTGCCAGCACTCTGACAGGGTGGGTCACAGATACGCAGTATTTT. The gene calls are TRBV18 and TRBJ2-3; 7 bases match TRBD1. There are 15 residues in the CDR3. Germline CDR1 reads KGHSH; CDR2 reads LQKENI. Trimming took 8 bases from V and 2 from J; bases not matched to a gene: 10. Full variable domain (rest looked up from reference TRBV18 and TRBJ2-3): NAGVMQNPRHLVRRRGQEARLRCSPMKGHSHVYWYRQLPEEGLKFMVYLQKENIIDESGMPKERFSAEFPKEGPSILRIQQVVRGDSAAYFCASTLTGWVTDTQYFGPGTRLTVL.

The V gene is TRBV23-1, the J gene TRBJ2-5; unclear D gene. Gene TRBJ2-7 matches the end of the DNA better, so the J call may be wrong. TRBV23-1 is assigned to the ORF class and has an uncertain function. The CDR3 covers 14 residues. In DNA form, the CDR3 reads TGCGCCAGCAGTCAATCGGGCGAATCCTACGAGCAGTACTTC. Amino acids: CASSQSGESYEQYF.

CDR3 in amino acids: CASSPWGAETQYF. The CDR3 DNA follows: TGTGCCAGCAGTCCCTGGGGAGCGGAGACCCAGTACTTC. The rearrangement links TRBV28 to TRBJ2-5, with D perhaps matching TRBD2 (5 bases). There are 13 residues in the CDR3. Germline loops: CDR1 MDHEN, CDR2 SYDVKM. V lost 5 bases and J lost 5, with 12 bases in between. The full variable domain, with the rest looked up from reference TRBV28 and TRBJ2-5, is DVKVTQSSRYLVKRTGEKVFLECVQDMDHENMFWYRQDPGLGLRLIYFSYDVKMKEKGDIPEGYSVSREKKERFSLILESASTNQTSMYLCASSPWGAETQYFGPGTRLLVL.

This chain links TRBV7-9 with TRBJ1-1, with D unresolved. The CDR3 sequence is 12 residues long. The V and J ends lost 6 bases and 12 bases respectively, with 17 bases between them. Per germline, CDR1 SEHNR and CDR2 FQNEAQ (reference sequence). In nucleotides, the CDR3 is TGTGCCAGCAGTTACCCCTCCGGTTTGACTTTCTTT. It encodes CASSYPSGLTFF.

The table lists this clone with a count of one. J is TRBJ2-3 and V is TRBV5-5; the match to TRBD2 covers 10 bases. Trimming took 4 bases from V and 6 from J; bases not matched to a gene: 2. In germline, CDR1 is SGHKS, CDR2 YYEKEE (reference sequence). The CDR3 loop spans 13 amino acids. CDR3 coding DNA: TGTGCCAGCAGCCGTAGCGGGAGGGATACGCAGTATTTT. Translating gives CASSRSGRDTQYF.

This chain links TRBV5-8 with TRBJ2-7; 7 bases line up with TRBD2. CDR1 SGHTS and CDR2 YDEGEE come from the germline V gene. The CDR3 is 13 residues long. Trimming cost V 7 bases and J 3 bases; bases outside gene matches: 7. The CDR3 nucleotides read TGTGCCAGCCAACTAGCGCCGCTCTACGAGCAGTACTTC. Translating it yields CASQLAPLYEQYF.

V and J are TRBV28 and TRBJ2-7; the match to TRBD2 covers 13 bases. CDR3 length equals 16 residues. The germline V gene encodes CDR1 MDHEN and CDR2 SYDVKM. V was clipped by 6 bases and J by 4 bases; unmatched bases: 9. CDR3: CASSRRTSGSKYEQYF. In DNA form, the CDR3 reads TGTGCCAGCAGCCGAAGGACTAGCGGGAGTAAGTACGAGCAGTACTTC.

The chain carries TRBV18 and TRBJ1-2, with D tentatively TRBD1 (5 bases). CDR1 is KGHSH, CDR2 LQKENI, per germline. This CDR3 has 12 residues. V was shortened by 3 bases and J by 7 bases, with 9 bases between the two germline ends. The CDR3 coding sequence is TGTGCCAGCTCACCTGGGGGGATTGGCTACACCTTC. Protein product: CASSPGGIGYTF.

The genes are TRBV19 and TRBJ2-5; 8 nucleotides match TRBD1. CDR3 length: 15 amino acids. Germline V gene sequence: CDR1 LNHDA, CDR2 SQIVND (reference sequence). CDR3 nucleotide sequence: TGTGGCACACGCCGGACAGGGTATAGTAAGGAGACCCAGTACTTC. Translating it yields CGTRRTGYSKETQYF.

This sequence joins TRBV2 and TRBJ1-1; a possible D gene is TRBD1 (6 bases). The length of the CDR3 is 13 residues. V dropped 7 bases and J dropped 5 bases, with 14 bases sitting between them. Per germline, CDR1 SNHLY and CDR2 FYNNEI. This chain's CDR3 is CASNRVGRTEAFF. CDR3 bases: TGTGCCAGCAACAGGGTCGGACGGACTGAAGCTTTCTTT.

The gene calls are TRBV30 and TRBJ1-1, with D unresolved. The CDR3 extends over 13 amino acids. V dropped 4 bases and J dropped 3 bases, with 12 bases sitting between them. Germline-derived CDR1 and CDR2 are GTSNPN and SVGIG (reference sequence). This CDR3 reads CAWIRGGYTEAFF. In DNA form, the CDR3 reads TGTGCCTGGATACGGGGTGGGTACACTGAAGCTTTCTTT.

This chain uses TRBV7-2 with TRBJ2-5; D call uncertain. The CDR3 spans 12 residues. Germline lookup yields CDR1 SGHTA and CDR2 FQGNSA. Trimming pared 5 bases from V and 11 bases from J, leaving 15 bases between. The CDR3 bases are TGTGCCAGCAGCCTACCGTCGCTAGTTCAGTACTTC. This translates into CASSLPSLVQYF.

This clone was found once. The rearrangement links TRBV5-5 to TRBJ2-3; 8 bases are a match to TRBD1. The germline CDR1 and CDR2 sequences are SGHKS and YYEKEE (reference sequence). V lost 4 bases, J lost 3 bases, and 10 bases stayed unmatched. This CDR3 is 16 amino acids long. CDR3 sequence reads: CASSSSNTGGTDTQYF. The CDR3 nucleotides read TGTGCCAGCAGCAGTTCGAACACAGGGGGGACAGATACGCAGTATTTT.

The rearrangement links TRBV5-1 to TRBJ2-7; no clear D gene. The CDR3 extends over 14 amino acids. Per germline, CDR1 SGHRS and CDR2 YFSETQ. Trimming stripped 0 bases from V and 0 bases from J, with 7 bases between. CDR3 bases: TGCGCCAGCAGCTTGGAGCCGGTCTCCTACGAGCAGTACTTC. Amino acid sequence: CASSLEPVSYEQYF.

Notes on this clone: One end of the junction does not line up with germline, which may come from a read error. V gene TRBV7-7 combines with J gene TRBJ2-5, with TRBD2 identical over 7 bases. The length of the CDR3 is 15 residues. CDR1 and CDR2 from the germline V gene are SSHAT and FNYEAQ (reference sequence). CDR3 in amino acids: CASSLGDTSAETQYF. The CDR3 DNA reads TGTGCTAGCAGCTTAGGGGATACTAGCGCGGAGACCCAGTACTTC.

This clone was counted a few times. The CDR3 region has the DNA TGCGCCAGCAAACCAACAGGGGGAGGATCCTACGAGCAGTACTTC. Its translation: CASKPTGGGSYEQYF. The chain joins TRBV5-1 to TRBJ2-7, with TRBD1 matching 8 bases. The V segment lost 6 bases and the J segment 1 base; nucleotides outside the gene matches: 9. The CDR3 sequence is 15 residues long. Germline V gives CDR1 SGHRS, CDR2 YFSETQ.